This T cell receptor (beta chain) came from a study of cytomegalovirus exposure and HLA in healthy donors. On the study more broadly: Most donors, around 81% of roughly 400 genotyped, fell in the Caucasian-associated ancestry cluster.

Germline V gene lookup returns CDR1 MNHNY and CDR2 SVGAGI (reference sequence). Trimming took 5 bases from V and 7 from J, leaving 12 bases between them. The CDR3 is 13 amino acids. Overall study findings and caveats: A missense DCLRE1C variant was associated with V- and J-gene trimming of TCR beta chains in a later analysis, and an independent cohort replicated the association.

This clone was seen only a few times. Antigen specificity is unknown. PCR employed 60 Vbeta and 13 Jbeta primers. Profiling relied on immunoSEQ multiplex PCR, and the TCRdb table lists in-frame clones only, not all of them. The repertoire has about 130,000 clones, around 77% of them found once; the top ten carry approximately 1.2%. The chain employs TRBV6-6 and TRBJ2-1; possibly TRBD1 for D (6 bases). Sequenced: PBMCs. This clonotype was obtained from a man aged 50-59 years in good health and CMV-seronegative. CDR3 coding DNA: TGTGCCAGCAGTCTACAGGGTGAGAATGAGCAGTTCTTC. Residues: CASSLQGENEQFF.